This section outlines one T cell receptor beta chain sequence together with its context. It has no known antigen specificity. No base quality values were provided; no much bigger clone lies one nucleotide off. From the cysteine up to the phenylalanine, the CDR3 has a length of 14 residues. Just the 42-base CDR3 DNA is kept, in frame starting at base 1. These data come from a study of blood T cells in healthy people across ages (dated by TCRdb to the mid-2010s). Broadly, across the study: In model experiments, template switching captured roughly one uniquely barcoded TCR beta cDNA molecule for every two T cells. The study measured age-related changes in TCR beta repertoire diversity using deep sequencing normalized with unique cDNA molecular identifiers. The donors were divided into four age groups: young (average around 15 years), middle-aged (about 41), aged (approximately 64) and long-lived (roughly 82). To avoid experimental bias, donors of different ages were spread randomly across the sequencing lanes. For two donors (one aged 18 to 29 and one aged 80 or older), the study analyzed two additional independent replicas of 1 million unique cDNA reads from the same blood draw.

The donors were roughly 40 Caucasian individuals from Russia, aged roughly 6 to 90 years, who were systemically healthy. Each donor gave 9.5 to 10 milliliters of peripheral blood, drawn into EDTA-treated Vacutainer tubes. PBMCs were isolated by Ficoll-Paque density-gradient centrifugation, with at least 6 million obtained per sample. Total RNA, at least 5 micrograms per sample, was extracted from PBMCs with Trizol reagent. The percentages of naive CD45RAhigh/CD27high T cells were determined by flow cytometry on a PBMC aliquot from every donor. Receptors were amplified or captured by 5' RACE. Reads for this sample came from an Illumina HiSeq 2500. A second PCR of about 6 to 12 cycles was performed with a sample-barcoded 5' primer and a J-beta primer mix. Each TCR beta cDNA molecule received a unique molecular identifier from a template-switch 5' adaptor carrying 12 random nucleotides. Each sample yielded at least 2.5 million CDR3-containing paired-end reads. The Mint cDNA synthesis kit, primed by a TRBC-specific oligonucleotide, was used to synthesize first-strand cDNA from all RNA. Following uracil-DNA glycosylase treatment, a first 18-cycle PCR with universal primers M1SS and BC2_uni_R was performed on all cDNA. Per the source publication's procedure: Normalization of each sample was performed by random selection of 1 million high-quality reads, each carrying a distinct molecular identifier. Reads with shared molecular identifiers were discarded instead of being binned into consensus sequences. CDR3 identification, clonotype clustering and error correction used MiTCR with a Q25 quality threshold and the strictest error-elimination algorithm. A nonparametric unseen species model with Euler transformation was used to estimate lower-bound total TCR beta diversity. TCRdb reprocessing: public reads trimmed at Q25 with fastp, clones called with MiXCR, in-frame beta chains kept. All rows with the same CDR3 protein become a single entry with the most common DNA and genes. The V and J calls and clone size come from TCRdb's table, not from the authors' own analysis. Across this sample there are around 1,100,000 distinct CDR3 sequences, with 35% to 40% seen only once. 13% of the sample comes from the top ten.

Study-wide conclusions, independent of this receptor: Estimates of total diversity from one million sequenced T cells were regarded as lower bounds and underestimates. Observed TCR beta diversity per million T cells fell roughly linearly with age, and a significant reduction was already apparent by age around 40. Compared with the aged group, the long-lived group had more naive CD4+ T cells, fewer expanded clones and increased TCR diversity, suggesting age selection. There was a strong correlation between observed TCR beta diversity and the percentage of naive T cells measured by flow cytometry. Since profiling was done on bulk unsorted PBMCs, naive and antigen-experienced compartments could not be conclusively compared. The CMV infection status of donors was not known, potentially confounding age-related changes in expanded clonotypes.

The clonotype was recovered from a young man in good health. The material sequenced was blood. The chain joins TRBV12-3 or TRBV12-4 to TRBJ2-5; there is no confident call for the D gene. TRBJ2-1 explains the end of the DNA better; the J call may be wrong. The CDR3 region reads CASSFGRYQETQFF. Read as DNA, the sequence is TGTGCCAGCAGTTTCGGACGGTACCAAGAGACCCAGTTCTTC.